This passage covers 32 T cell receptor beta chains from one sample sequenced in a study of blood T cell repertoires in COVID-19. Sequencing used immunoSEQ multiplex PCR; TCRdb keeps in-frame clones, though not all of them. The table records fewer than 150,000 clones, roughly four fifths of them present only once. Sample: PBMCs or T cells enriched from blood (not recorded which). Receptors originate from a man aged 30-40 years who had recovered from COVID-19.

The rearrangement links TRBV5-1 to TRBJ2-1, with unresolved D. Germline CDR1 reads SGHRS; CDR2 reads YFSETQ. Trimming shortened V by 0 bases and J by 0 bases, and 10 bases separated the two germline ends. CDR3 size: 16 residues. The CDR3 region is CASSLAESPSYNEQFF. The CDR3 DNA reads TGCGCCAGCAGCTTGGCCGAGTCCCCCTCCTACAATGAGCAGTTCTTC.

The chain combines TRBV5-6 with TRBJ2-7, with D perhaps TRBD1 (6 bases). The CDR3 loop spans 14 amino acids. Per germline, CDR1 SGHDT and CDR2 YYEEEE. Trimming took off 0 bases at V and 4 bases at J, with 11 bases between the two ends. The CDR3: CASSLVYRDYEQYF. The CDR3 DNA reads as TGTGCCAGCAGCTTGGTCTACAGGGATTACGAGCAGTACTTC.

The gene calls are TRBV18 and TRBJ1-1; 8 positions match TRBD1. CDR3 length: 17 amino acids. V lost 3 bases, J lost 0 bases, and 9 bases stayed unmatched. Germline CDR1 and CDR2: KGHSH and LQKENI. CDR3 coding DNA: TGTGCCAGCTCACCTAGTGAGCAGGGGGCGGTGAACACTGAAGCTTTCTTT. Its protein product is CASSPSEQGAVNTEAFF.

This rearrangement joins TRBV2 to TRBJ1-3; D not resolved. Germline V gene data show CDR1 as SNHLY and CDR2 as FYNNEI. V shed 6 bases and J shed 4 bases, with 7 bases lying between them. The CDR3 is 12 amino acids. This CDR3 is CASSAGGNTIYF. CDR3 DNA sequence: TGTGCCAGCAGCGCAGGCGGAAACACCATATATTTT.

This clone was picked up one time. The CDR3 region is CASSQNRGTNEKLFF. For the CDR3, the DNA is TGTGCCAGTAGCCAAAACAGGGGGACTAATGAAAAACTGTTTTTT. V usage is TRBV19 and J usage is TRBJ1-4; 8 positions agree with TRBD1. This CDR3 has 15 amino acids. With V trimmed by 6 bases and J by 2 bases, 5 bases remained unmatched. Germline assignment: CDR1 LNHDA and CDR2 SQIVND (reference sequence).

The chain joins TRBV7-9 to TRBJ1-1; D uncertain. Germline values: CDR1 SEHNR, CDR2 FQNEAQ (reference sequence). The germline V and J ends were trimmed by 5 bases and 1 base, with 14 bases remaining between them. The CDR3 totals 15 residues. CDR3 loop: CASSQGRGRNTEAFF. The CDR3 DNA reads TGTGCCAGCAGCCAAGGACGGGGAAGGAACACTGAAGCTTTCTTT.

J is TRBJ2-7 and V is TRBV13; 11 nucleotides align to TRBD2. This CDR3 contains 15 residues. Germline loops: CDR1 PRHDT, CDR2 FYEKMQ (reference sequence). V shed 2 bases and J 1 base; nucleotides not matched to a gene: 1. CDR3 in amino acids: CASSLLAGGSYEQYF. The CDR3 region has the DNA TGTGCCAGCAGCTTACTAGCGGGAGGATCCTACGAGCAGTACTTC.

CDR3: CASSQPAGSPLHF. In nucleotides, the CDR3 is TGTGCCAGCAGTCAGCCCGCGGGTTCACCCCTCCACTTT. J is TRBJ1-6 and V is TRBV6-5; D gene uncertain. From germline, CDR1 is MNHEY and CDR2 SVGAGI. V was trimmed by 5 bases and J by 9 bases, leaving 11 bases between them. The CDR3 has 13 amino acids.

CDR3 in DNA: TGTGCCAGCAGCTTAGGGGGGCATACCTACGAGCAGTACGTC. This gives the protein CASSLGGHTYEQYV. The rearrangement joins TRBV11-2 to TRBJ2-7, with D tentatively TRBD1 (6 bases). This CDR3 is built from 14 residues. CDR1 and CDR2 (germline): SGHAT, FQNNGV. V was clipped by 1 base and J by 2 bases, with 9 bases between them.

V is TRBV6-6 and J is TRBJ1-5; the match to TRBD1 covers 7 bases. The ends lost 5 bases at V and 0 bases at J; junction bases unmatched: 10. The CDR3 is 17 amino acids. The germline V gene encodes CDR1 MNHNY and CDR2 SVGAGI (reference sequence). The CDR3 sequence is CASSRSGTDYSNQPQHF. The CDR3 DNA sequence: TGTGCCAGCAGTCGATCCGGGACAGATTATAGCAATCAGCCCCAGCATTTT.

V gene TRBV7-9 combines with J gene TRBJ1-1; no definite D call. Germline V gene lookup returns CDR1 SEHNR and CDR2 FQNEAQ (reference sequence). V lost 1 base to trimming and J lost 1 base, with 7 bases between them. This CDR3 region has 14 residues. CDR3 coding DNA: TGTGCCAGCAGCTTAGAGGAGACGAACACTGAAGCTTTCTTT. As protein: CASSLEETNTEAFF. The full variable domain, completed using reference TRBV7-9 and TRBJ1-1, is DTGVSQNPRHKITKRGQNVTFRCDPISEHNRLYWYRQTLGQGPEFLTYFQNEAQLEKSRLLSDRFSAERPKGSFSTLEIQRTEQGDSAMYLCASSLEETNTEAFFGQGTRLTVV.

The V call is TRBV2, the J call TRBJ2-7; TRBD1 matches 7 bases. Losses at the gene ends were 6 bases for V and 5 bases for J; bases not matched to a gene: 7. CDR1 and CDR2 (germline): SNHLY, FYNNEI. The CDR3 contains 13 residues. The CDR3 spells CASRPDRNNEQYF. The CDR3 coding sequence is TGTGCCAGCAGACCGGACAGGAACAACGAGCAGTACTTC.

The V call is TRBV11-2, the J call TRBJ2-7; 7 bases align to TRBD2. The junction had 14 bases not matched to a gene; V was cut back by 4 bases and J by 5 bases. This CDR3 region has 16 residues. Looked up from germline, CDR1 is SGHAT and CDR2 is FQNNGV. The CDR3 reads CASSSFEGGPFHEQYF. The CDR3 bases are TGTGCCAGCAGCTCATTTGAGGGAGGGCCTTTCCACGAGCAGTACTTC.

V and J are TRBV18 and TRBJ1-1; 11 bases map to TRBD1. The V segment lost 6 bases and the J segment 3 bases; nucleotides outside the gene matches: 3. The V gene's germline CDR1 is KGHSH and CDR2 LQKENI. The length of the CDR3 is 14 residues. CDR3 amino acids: CASSRGQGDTEAFF. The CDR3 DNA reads TGTGCCAGCTCCCGGGGACAGGGGGACACTGAAGCTTTCTTT.

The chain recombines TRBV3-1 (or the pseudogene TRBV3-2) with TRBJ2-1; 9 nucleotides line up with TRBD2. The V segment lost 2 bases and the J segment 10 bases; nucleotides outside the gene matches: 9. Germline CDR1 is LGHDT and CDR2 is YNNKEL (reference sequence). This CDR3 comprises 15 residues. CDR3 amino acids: CASSQSSGAFLEQFF. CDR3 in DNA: TGTGCCAGCAGCCAATCTAGCGGGGCCTTTTTAGAGCAGTTCTTC.

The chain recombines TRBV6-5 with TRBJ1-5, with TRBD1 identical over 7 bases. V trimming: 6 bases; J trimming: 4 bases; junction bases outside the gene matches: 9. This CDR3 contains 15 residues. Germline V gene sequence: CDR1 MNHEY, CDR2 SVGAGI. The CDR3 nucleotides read TGTGCCAGCAGACGGGACAGCACGAGTAATCAGCCCCAGCATTTT. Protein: CASRRDSTSNQPQHF.

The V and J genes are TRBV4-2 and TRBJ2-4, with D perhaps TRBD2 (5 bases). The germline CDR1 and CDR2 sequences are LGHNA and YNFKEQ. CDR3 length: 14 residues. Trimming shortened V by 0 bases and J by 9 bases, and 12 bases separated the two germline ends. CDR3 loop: CASSQEGAVVIQYF. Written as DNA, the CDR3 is TGTGCCAGCAGCCAAGAGGGAGCGGTGGTCATTCAGTACTTC.

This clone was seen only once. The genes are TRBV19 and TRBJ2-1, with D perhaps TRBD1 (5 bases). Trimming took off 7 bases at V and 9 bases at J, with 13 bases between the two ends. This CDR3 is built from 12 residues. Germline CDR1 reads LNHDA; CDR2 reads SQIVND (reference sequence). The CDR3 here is CASKNGQGEQFF. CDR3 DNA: TGTGCCAGTAAGAACGGGCAGGGTGAGCAGTTCTTC.

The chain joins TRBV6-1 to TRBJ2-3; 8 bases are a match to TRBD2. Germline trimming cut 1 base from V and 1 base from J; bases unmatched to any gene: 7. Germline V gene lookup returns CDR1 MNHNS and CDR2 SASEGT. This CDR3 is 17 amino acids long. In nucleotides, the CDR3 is TGTGCCAGCAGTGAAGGAGGACTAGCTCGCCGCACAGATACGCAGTATTTT. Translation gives CASSEGGLARRTDTQYF.

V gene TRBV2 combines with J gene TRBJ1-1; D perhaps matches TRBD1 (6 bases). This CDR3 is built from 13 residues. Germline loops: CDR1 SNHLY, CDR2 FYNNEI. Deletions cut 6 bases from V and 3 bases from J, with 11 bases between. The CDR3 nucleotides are TGTGCCAGCAGCCCCGACAGGTACACTGAAGCTTTCTTT. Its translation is CASSPDRYTEAFF. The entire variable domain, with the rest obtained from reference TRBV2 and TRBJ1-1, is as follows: EPEVTQTPSHQVTQMGQEVILRCVPISNHLYFYWYRQILGQKVEFLVSFYNNEISEKSEIFDDQFSVERPDGSNFTLKIRSTKLEDSAMYFCASSPDRYTEAFFGQGTRLTVV.

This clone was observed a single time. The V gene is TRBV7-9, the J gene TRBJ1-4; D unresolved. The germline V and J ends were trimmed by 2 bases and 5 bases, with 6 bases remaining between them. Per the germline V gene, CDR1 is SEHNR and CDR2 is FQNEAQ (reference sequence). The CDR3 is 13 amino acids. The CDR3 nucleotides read TGTGCCAGCAGCTTATTAATAAATGAAAAACTGTTTTTT. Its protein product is CASSLLINEKLFF. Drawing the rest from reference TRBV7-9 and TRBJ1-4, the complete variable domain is DTGVSQNPRHKITKRGQNVTFRCDPISEHNRLYWYRQTLGQGPEFLTYFQNEAQLEKSRLLSDRFSAERPKGSFSTLEIQRTEQGDSAMYLCASSLLINEKLFFGSGTQLSVL.

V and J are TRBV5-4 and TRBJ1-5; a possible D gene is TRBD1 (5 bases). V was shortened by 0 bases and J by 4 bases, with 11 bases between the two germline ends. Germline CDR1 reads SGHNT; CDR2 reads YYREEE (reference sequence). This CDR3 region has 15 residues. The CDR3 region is CASSLDGGINQPQHF. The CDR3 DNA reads TGTGCCAGCAGCTTGGACGGGGGAATTAATCAGCCCCAGCATTTT.

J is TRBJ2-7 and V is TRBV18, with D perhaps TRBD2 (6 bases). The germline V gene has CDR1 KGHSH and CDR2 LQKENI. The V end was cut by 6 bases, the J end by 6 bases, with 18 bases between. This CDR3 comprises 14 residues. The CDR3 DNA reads TGTGCCAGCTCTCTTGGAACCCCCGGGGGCGAGCAGTACGTC. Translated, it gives CASSLGTPGGEQYV.

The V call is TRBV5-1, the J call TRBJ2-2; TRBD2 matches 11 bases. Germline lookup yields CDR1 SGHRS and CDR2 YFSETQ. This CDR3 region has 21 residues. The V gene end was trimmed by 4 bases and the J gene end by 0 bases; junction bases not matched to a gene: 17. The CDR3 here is CASSRGLSGTSGLANTGELFF. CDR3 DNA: TGCGCCAGCAGCCGGGGGCTGTCCGGGACTAGCGGACTAGCGAACACCGGGGAGCTGTTTTTT.

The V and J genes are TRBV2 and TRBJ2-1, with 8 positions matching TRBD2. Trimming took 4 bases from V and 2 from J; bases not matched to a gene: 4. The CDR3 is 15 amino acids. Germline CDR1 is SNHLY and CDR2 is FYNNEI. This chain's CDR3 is CASSAQRGPYNEQFF. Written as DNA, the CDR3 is TGTGCCAGCAGTGCCCAGCGGGGGCCCTACAATGAGCAGTTCTTC.

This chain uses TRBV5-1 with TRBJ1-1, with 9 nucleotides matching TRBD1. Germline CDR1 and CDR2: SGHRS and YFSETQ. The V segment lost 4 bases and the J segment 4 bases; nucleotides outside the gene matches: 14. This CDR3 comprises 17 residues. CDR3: CASSMGVGTGRGTEAFF. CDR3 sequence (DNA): TGCGCCAGCAGCATGGGGGTGGGGACAGGGCGAGGCACTGAAGCTTTCTTT.

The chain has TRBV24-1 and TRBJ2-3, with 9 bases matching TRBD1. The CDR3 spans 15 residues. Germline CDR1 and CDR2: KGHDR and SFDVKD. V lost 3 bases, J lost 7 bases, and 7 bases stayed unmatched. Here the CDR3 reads CATSDQTGGSNTQYF. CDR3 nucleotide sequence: TGTGCCACCAGTGATCAAACAGGGGGCTCAAATACGCAGTATTTT.

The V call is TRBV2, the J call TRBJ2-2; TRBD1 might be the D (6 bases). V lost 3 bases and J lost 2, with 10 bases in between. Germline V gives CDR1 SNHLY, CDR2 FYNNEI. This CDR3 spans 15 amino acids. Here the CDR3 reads CASSETGPNTGELFF. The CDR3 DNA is TGTGCCAGCAGTGAGACAGGACCCAACACCGGGGAGCTGTTTTTT.

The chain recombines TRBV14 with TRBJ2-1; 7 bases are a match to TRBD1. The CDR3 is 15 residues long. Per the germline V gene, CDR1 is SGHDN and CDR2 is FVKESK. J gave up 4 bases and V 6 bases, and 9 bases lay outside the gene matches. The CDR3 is CASSSTRDRYNEQFF. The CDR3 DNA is TGTGCCAGCAGTTCGACCCGGGACAGATACAATGAGCAGTTCTTC.

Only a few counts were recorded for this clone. The CDR3 DNA reads as TGTGCCAGCAGTCCAACTACGAATGAGCAGTTCTTC. Its translation: CASSPTTNEQFF. The V and J genes are TRBV27 and TRBJ2-1; D not certain. The CDR3 is 12 amino acids. Between the trimmed V and J ends, which lost 5 bases and 7 bases, there was a span of 9 bases. Germline CDR1 reads MNHEY; CDR2 reads SMNVEV (reference sequence).

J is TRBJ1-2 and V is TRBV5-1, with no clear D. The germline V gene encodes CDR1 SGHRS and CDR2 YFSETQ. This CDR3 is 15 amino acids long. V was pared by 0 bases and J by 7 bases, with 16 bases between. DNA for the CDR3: TGCGCCAGCAGCTTGGCAGGTAGGGCGGGTTCTGGCTACACCTTC. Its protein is CASSLAGRAGSGYTF.

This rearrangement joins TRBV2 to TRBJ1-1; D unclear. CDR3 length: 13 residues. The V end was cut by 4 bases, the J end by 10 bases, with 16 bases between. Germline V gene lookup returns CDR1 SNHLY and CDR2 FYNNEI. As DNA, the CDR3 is TGTGCCAGCAGTGGGGAGGGAGCTACTAGAGCTTTCTTT. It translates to CASSGEGATRAFF.